Sequencing of this T cell receptor (beta chain) was carried out in a study of blood T cell repertoires in COVID-19. Study overall: From the United States, Italy and Spain came samples of acute and convalescent COVID-19.

How the authors handled the data: Estimation of nucleated cell counts relied on the amplification of reference gene primers. The table came from immunoSEQ multiplex PCR; TCRdb's copy has only in-frame clones and leaves some out. From that table come the V and J calls and clone size; the DNA was used to work out D and trimming. This table has fewer than 200,000 clones, 60% to 80% appearing once. V was cut by 4 bases and J by 8 bases, with 21 bases left in between. The CDR3 has 16 amino acids. Germline CDR1 MNHEY, CDR2 SVGAGI. The V and J genes are TRBV6-5 and TRBJ2-1; D is perhaps TRBD2 (8 bases). This receptor was obtained from a woman aged 50 to 65 who had recovered from COVID-19. Sequencing input: PBMCs or T cells enriched from blood (not recorded which). The CDR3 DNA reads TGTGCCAGCAGTTGGACAGGCTGGAGCGGGAGAGATGAGCAGTTCTTC. The encoded protein is CASSWTGWSGRDEQFF.